A selection of T cell receptor beta chains follows, all from one sample in a study of cytomegalovirus exposure and HLA in healthy donors. Measured with immunoSEQ multiplex PCR; TCRdb has only the in-frame clones, and not every one. This table holds approximately 300,000 clones, more than 80% found once. Sequencing used PBMCs. These receptors originate from a woman aged 18 to 35 in good health and CMV-seronegative. Each CDR3 is given with its conserved first and last residue. The order of the fields is J gene, D gene, V gene, clone size, CDR3 protein, CDR3 DNA. A D gene is named only where the DNA matches it firmly. The listing skips clone size in some rows; elsewhere it reads once, few, many or a size class.

TRBJ1-2 . TRBV29-1 few CSALTVRGSGYTF TGCAGCGCCCTAACGGTCAGGGGAAGTGGCTACACCTTC
TRBJ2-7 . TRBV27 . CASSFSAGRLSYEQYF TGTGCCAGCAGTTTCTCAGCAGGGCGGCTATCCTACGAGCAGTACTTC
TRBJ1-5 . TRBV27 . CASSLSGQLNQPQHF TGTGCCAGCAGTTTATCGGGACAACTCAATCAGCCCCAGCATTTT
TRBJ2-5 TRBD1 TRBV18 . CASSPLTGQETQYF TGTGCCAGCTCACCTTTGACAGGGCAAGAGACCCAGTACTTC
TRBJ1-1 . TRBV30 . CAWSPGLAGETEAFF TGTGCCTGGAGTCCCGGTCTGGCAGGGGAGACTGAAGCTTTCTTT
TRBJ1-4 TRBD1 TRBV5-6 . CASSPWTGYAEEKLFF TGTGCCAGCAGCCCCTGGACAGGGTATGCCGAGGAAAAACTGTTTTTT
TRBJ2-7 TRBD2 TRBV25-1 . CASGALAGGPKAPYEQYF TGTGCCAGCGGTGCTCTAGCGGGAGGACCCAAGGCCCCCTACGAGCAGTACTTC
TRBJ2-5 TRBD1 TRBV25-1 . CASSRGWGTGVQETQYF TGTGCCAGCAGTCGAGGGTGGGGGACAGGAGTCCAAGAGACCCAGTACTTC
TRBJ2-2 TRBD1 TRBV28 . CASSPTRTGENTGELFF TGTGCCAGCAGCCCTACAAGGACAGGGGAGAACACCGGGGAGCTGTTTTTT
TRBJ1-4 . TRBV6-1 . CASRLGRDEKLFF TGTGCCAGCAGATTGGGGAGGGATGAAAAACTGTTTTTT
TRBJ1-5 TRBD1 TRBV5-1 . CASSPGQGAGQPQHF TGCGCCAGCAGCCCGGGACAGGGGGCGGGTCAGCCCCAGCATTTT
TRBJ2-7 . TRBV27 . CASSSLGPNRAYF TGTGCCAGCAGTTCCCTGGGCCCAAACCGCGCGTACTTC
TRBJ2-5 . TRBV7-2 . CASSLVALEETQYF TGTGCCAGCAGCTTAGTGGCACTGGAGGAGACCCAGTACTTC
TRBJ1-5 . TRBV7-2 . CASSMDGDQPQHF TGTGCCAGCAGCATGGACGGGGATCAGCCCCAGCATTTT
TRBJ2-7 TRBD2 TRBV25-1 . CASSDHGLAGVSYEQYF TGTGCCAGCAGTGATCACGGACTAGCGGGAGTCTCGTACGAGCAGTACTTC
TRBJ2-2 . TRBV6-1 once CASSATGTGELFF TGTGCCAGCAGTGCGACAGGTACCGGGGAGCTGTTTTTT
TRBJ2-7 TRBD2 TRBV28 once CAASGSVDEQYF TGTGCTGCAAGCGGGAGTGTGGACGAGCAGTACTTC
TRBJ2-7 . TRBV28 . CASTARTVYEQYF TGTGCCAGCACCGCACGGACAGTCTACGAGCAGTACTTC
TRBJ1-1 . TRBV7-6 . CASSSFEGTEAFF TGTGCCAGCAGCTCGTTCGAGGGAACTGAAGCTTTCTTT
TRBJ1-1 . TRBV27 . CASSSITEAFF TGTGCCAGCAGTTCTATAACTGAAGCTTTCTTT
TRBJ2-7 . TRBV30 . CAWSVPIPGPHYEQYF TGTGCCTGGAGTGTACCAATACCAGGGCCCCATTACGAGCAGTACTTC
TRBJ2-2 TRBD1 TRBV5-1 . CASSMTGTTGELFF TGCGCCAGCAGCATGACAGGGACCACCGGGGAGCTGTTTTTT
TRBJ2-2 TRBD1 TRBV28 once CASSWTGDTGELFF TGTGCCAGCAGTTGGACAGGGGATACCGGGGAGCTGTTTTTT
TRBJ2-5 . TRBV7-8 . CASSPLGGQETQYF TGTGCCAGCAGCCCGTTAGGGGGCCAAGAGACCCAGTACTTC
TRBJ2-7 TRBD2 TRBV5-4 . CASSPGLAGEQYF TGTGCCAGCAGCCCCGGACTAGCAGGGGAGCAGTACTTC
TRBJ1-1 . TRBV19 . CASSILERRDTEAFF TGTGCCAGTAGTATATTGGAGCGCAGGGACACTGAAGCTTTCTTT
TRBJ2-7 TRBD1 TRBV6-5 few CASGDRAEQYF TGTGCCAGCGGAGACAGGGCCGAGCAGTACTTC
TRBJ2-3 . TRBV5-1 . CASSDDRPTDTQYF TGCGCCAGCAGCGACGACAGGCCCACAGATACGCAGTATTTT
TRBJ1-5 . TRBV7-9 . CASSGTTDQPQHF TGTGCCAGCAGCGGGACAACGGATCAGCCCCAGCATTTT
TRBJ2-6 . TRBV9 . CASSVGLGANVLTF TGTGCCAGCAGCGTTGGGCTTGGGGCCAACGTCCTGACTTTC
TRBJ2-1 TRBD2 TRBV19 . CASSVPPEREEQFF TGTGCCAGTAGTGTCCCCCCGGAGCGGGAGGAGCAGTTCTTC
TRBJ2-7 TRBD2 TRBV7-2 once CASSRTSGSSYEQYF TGTGCCAGCAGTCGCACTAGCGGGAGCTCCTACGAGCAGTACTTC
TRBJ2-2 TRBD2 TRBV2 . CASTETASGTGELFF TGTGCCAGCACCGAGACGGCTAGCGGAACCGGGGAGCTGTTTTTT
TRBJ1-2 TRBD1 TRBV10-3 . CAISATGGELSNYGYTF TGTGCCATCAGTGCGACAGGGGGCGAGCTTTCCAACTATGGCTACACCTTC
TRBJ1-2 TRBD1 TRBV5-4 . CASSRRQGARNYGYTF TGTGCCAGCAGCCGGAGGCAGGGGGCGCGTAACTATGGCTACACCTTC
TRBJ1-5 TRBD1 TRBV19 . CASSLEGQPYQPQHF TGTGCCAGTAGTTTGGAGGGACAGCCCTATCAGCCCCAGCATTTT
TRBJ2-3 . TRBV6-4 . CASSDSTGGPTDTQYF TGTGCCAGCAGTGACTCGACGGGGGGCCCCACAGATACGCAGTATTTT
TRBJ2-5 TRBD1 TRBV27 . CASSPWTGTPTETQYF TGTGCCAGCAGTCCCTGGACAGGGACTCCCACAGAGACCCAGTACTTC
TRBJ2-7 . TRBV6-5 . CASSYSDSSYEQYF TGTGCCAGCAGTTACTCCGACAGCTCCTACGAGCAGTACTTC
TRBJ1-2 . TRBV6-5 . CASSSPESYGYTF TGTGCCAGCAGTTCCCCAGAATCCTATGGCTACACCTTC
TRBJ2-3 . TRBV18 . CASSPGGEVRYTQYF TGTGCCAGCTCACCAGGCGGTGAGGTCCGGTATACGCAGTATTTT
TRBJ2-1 TRBD2 TRBV15 . CATSRGPSGSGNEQFF TGTGCCACCAGCAGAGGTCCTAGCGGGAGCGGGAATGAGCAGTTCTTC
TRBJ2-5 . TRBV25-1 . CASSDLAPQETQYF TGTGCCAGCAGTGATTTGGCACCTCAAGAGACCCAGTACTTC
TRBJ2-3 TRBD1 TRBV14 . CASSQLTGGIPDTQYF TGTGCCAGCAGCCAGCTGACAGGGGGAATCCCAGATACGCAGTATTTT
TRBJ2-1 . TRBV21-1 . CASSARTSGRAGNEQFF TGTGCCAGCAGCGCTCGGACTAGCGGGAGGGCCGGAAATGAGCAGTTCTTC
TRBJ1-5 . TRBV27 . CASIVQGASNQPQHF TGTGCCAGCATCGTACAGGGAGCAAGCAATCAGCCCCAGCATTTT
TRBJ2-1 TRBD2 TRBV5-4 . CASSPGTSRGNEQFF TGTGCCAGCAGCCCCGGGACTAGCAGGGGCAATGAGCAGTTCTTC
TRBJ1-5 TRBD1 TRBV2 . CASKDRIEPQHF TGTGCCAGCAAGGACAGGATCGAGCCCCAGCATTTT
TRBJ2-7 . TRBV7-6 . CASSLGAGQNYEQYF TGTGCCAGCAGCTTAGGTGCGGGACAGAACTACGAGCAGTACTTC
TRBJ2-7 TRBD2 TRBV5-4 once CASSLSGVYEQYF TGTGCCAGCAGCCTGAGCGGGGTATACGAGCAGTACTTC
TRBJ1-5 . TRBV10-2 few CASSEQGLEQPQHF TGCGCCAGCAGTGAGCAGGGGTTGGAGCAGCCCCAGCATTTT
TRBJ1-2 TRBD1 TRBV6-4 . CASSDSQGGGYTF TGTGCCAGCAGTGACTCCCAGGGGGGTGGCTACACCTTC
TRBJ2-1 . TRBV20-1 . CSATNNEQFF TGCAGTGCTACTAACAATGAGCAGTTCTTC
TRBJ1-2 . TRBV29-1 . CSVAEQSPAFGGYTF TGCAGCGTAGCTGAACAGTCCCCAGCCTTTGGGGGCTACACCTTC